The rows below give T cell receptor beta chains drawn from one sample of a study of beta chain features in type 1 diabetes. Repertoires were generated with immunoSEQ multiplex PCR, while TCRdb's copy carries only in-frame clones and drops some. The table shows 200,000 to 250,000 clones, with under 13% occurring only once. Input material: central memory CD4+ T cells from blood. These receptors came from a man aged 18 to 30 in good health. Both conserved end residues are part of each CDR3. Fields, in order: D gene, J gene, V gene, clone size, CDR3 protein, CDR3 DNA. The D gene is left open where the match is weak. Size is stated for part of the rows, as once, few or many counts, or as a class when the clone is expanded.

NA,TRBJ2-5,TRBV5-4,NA,CASSFERNRVEYF,TGTGCCAGCAGCTTCGAAAGGAACAGGGTTGAGTACTTC
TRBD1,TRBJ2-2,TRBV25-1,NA,CASSEWNRGKNTGELFF,TGTGCCAGCAGTGAATGGAACAGGGGAAAGAACACCGGGGAGCTGTTTTTT
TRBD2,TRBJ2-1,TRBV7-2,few,CASSLALGSGVTYNEQFF,TGTGCCAGCAGCTTAGCACTAGGTAGCGGGGTAACCTACAATGAGCAGTTCTTC
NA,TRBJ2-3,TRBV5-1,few,CASRVGSSTDTQYF,TGCGCCAGCCGTGTGGGCAGTAGCACAGATACGCAGTATTTT
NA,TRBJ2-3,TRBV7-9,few,CASSLRDLQGGTQYF,TGTGCCAGCAGCTTGAGAGACCTCCAGGGGGGTACGCAGTATTTT
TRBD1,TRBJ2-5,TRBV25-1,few,CASMTGAQETQYF,TGTGCCAGTATGACAGGGGCCCAAGAGACCCAGTACTTC
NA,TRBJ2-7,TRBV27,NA,CASSFRRAAYEQYF,TGTGCCAGCAGTTTTCGCAGGGCGGCGTACGAGCAGTACTTC
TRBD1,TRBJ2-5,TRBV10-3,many,CATVQGIGETQYF,TGTGCCACCGTACAGGGGATCGGGGAGACCCAGTACTTC
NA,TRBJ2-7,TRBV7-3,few,CASSETDRFSEQYF,TGTGCCAGCAGCGAAACGGACAGATTTTCCGAGCAGTACTTC
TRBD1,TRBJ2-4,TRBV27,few,CASSFFRGQGTAKNIQYF,TGTGCCAGCAGTTTTTTCCGTGGACAGGGGACTGCCAAAAACATTCAGTACTTC
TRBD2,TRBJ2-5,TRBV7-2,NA,CASSLVSPGGGETQYF,TGTGCCAGCAGCTTAGTATCCCCGGGAGGGGGAGAGACCCAGTACTTC
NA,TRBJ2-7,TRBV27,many,CASSLKEPGYEQYF,TGTGCCAGCAGTCTCAAAGAACCGGGTTACGAGCAGTACTTC
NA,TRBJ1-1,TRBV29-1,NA,CSVRSGRDTEAFF,TGCAGCGTGCGAAGTGGGAGGGACACTGAAGCTTTCTTT
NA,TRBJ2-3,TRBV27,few,CASSIRDPRADTQYF,TGTGCCAGCAGTATCCGGGACCCCCGGGCAGATACGCAGTATTTT
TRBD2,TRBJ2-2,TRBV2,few,CASRSGRETGELFF,TGTGCCAGCAGGAGCGGGAGAGAAACCGGGGAGCTGTTTTTT
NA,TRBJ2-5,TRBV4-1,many,CASSQYYPGETQYF,TGCGCCAGCAGCCAGTACTACCCAGGGGAGACCCAGTACTTC
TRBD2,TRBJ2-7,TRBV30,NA,CAWISGRGSYEQYF,TGTGCCTGGATCAGCGGGAGGGGCTCCTACGAGCAGTACTTC
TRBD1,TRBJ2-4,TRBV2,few,CASSEDRLAKNIQYF,TGTGCCAGCAGTGAGGACAGGCTAGCCAAAAACATTCAGTACTTC
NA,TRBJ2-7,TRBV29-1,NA,CSGVSTTTYEQYF,TGCAGCGGGGTATCGACTACGACCTACGAGCAGTACTTC
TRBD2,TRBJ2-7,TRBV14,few,CASSQERGQGLAGVPYEQYF,TGTGCCAGCAGCCAAGAGAGGGGACAGGGACTAGCGGGAGTACCCTACGAGCAGTACTTC
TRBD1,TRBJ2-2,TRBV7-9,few,CASSPGQGFTGELFF,TGTGCCAGCAGCCCCGGACAGGGGTTCACCGGGGAGCTGTTTTTT
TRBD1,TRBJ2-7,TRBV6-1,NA,CASSEGTGDKQYF,TGTGCCAGCAGTGAAGGGACAGGGGATAAGCAGTACTTC
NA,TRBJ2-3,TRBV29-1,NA,CSGRSTDTQYF,TGCAGCGGCAGATCCACAGATACGCAGTATTTT
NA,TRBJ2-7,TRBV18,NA,CASSPGFAQGREQYF,TGTGCCAGCTCACCAGGGTTCGCGCAGGGGAGAGAGCAGTACTTC
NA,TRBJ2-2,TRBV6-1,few,CASTLQATGELFF,TGTGCCAGCACCTTACAGGCCACCGGGGAGCTGTTTTTT
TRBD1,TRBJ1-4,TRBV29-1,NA,CSASRGQSEKLFF,TGCAGCGCAAGCAGGGGGCAAAGTGAAAAACTGTTTTTT
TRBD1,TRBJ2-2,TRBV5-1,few,CASSILTGGVDTGELFF,TGCGCCAGCAGCATACTTACAGGGGGCGTCGACACCGGGGAGCTGTTTTTT